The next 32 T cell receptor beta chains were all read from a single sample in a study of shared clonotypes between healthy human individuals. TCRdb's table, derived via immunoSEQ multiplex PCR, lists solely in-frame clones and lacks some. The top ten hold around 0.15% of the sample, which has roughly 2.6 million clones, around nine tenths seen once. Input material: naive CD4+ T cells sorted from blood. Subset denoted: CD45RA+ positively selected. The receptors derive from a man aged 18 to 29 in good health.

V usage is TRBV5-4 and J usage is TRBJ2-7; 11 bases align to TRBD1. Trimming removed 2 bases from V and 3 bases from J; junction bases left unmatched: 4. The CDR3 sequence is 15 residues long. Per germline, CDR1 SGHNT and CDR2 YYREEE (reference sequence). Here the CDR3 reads CASSLGDRGFYEQYF. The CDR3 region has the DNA TGTGCCAGCAGCTTAGGGGACAGGGGGTTCTACGAGCAGTACTTC.

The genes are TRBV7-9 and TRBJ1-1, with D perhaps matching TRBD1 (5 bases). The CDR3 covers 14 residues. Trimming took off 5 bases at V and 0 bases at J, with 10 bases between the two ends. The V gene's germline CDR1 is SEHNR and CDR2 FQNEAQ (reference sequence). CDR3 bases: TGTGCCAGCAGCGCGGGACGGATGAACACTGAAGCTTTCTTT. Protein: CASSAGRMNTEAFF.

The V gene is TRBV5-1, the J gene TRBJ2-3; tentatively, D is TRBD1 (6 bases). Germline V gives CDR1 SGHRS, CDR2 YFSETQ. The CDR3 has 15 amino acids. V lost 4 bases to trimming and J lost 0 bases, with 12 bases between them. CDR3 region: CASSPDRVSTDTQYF. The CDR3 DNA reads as TGCGCCAGCAGCCCGGACAGAGTTAGCACAGATACGCAGTATTTT.

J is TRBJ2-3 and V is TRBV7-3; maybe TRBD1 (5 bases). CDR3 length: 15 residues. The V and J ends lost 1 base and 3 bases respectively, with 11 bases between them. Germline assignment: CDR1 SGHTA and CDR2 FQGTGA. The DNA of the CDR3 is TGTGCCAGCAGCTTAAATGGCAGGGATACAGATACGCAGTATTTT. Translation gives CASSLNGRDTDTQYF.

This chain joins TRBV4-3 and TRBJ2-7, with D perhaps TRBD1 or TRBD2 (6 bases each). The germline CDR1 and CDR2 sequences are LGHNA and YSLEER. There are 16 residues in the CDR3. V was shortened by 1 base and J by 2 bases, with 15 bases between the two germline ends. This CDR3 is CASSQAGARGTYEQYF. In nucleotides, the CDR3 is TGCGCCAGCAGCCAAGCGGGGGCCCGGGGTACCTACGAGCAGTACTTC.

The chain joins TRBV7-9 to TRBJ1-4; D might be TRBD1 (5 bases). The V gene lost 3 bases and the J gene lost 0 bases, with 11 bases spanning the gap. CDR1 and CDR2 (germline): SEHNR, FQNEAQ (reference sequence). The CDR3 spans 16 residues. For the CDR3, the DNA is TGTGCCAGCAGCTTTCCGACAGCTGCAACTAATGAAAAACTGTTTTTT. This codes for CASSFPTAATNEKLFF.

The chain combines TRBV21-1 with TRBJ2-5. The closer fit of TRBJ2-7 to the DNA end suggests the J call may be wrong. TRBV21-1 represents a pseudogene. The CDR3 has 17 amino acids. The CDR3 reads CASSRRVGSTSPYEQYF. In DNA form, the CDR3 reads TGTGCCAGCAGCCGACGTGTGGGTTCCACCTCGCCATACGAGCAGTACTTC.

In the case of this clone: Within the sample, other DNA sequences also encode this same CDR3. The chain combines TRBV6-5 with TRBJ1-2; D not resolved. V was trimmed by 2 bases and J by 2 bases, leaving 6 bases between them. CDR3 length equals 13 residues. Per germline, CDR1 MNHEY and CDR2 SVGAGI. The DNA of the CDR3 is TGTGCCAGCAGTTACGCCGGCAACTATGGCTACACCTTC. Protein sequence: CASSYAGNYGYTF.

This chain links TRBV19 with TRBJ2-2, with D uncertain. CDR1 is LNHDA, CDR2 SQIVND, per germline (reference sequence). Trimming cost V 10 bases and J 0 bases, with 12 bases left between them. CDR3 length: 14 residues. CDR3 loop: CATRAVSNTGELFF. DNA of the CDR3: TGTGCCACCCGGGCGGTATCGAACACCGGGGAGCTGTTTTTT.

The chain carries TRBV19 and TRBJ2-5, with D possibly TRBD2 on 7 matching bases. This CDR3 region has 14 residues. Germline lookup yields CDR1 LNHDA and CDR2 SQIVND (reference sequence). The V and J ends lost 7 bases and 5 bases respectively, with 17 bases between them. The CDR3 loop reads CASTPQGRVETQYF. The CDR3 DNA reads TGTGCCAGTACCCCCCAGGGGAGGGTGGAGACCCAGTACTTC.

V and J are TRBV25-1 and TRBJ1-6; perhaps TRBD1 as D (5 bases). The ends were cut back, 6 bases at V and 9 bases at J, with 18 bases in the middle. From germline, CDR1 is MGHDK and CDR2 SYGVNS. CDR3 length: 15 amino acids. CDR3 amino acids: CASSQRQGTGSPLHF. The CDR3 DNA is TGTGCCAGCAGCCAAAGGCAGGGTACGGGTTCACCCCTCCACTTT.

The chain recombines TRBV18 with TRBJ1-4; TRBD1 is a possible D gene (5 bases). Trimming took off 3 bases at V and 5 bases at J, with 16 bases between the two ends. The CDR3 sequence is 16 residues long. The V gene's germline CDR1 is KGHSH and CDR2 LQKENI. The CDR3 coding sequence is TGTGCCAGCTCACCGATAAAACAGGCGGTCAATGAAAAACTGTTTTTT. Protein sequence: CASSPIKQAVNEKLFF. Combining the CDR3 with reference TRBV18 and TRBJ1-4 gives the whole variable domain NAGVMQNPRHLVRRRGQEARLRCSPMKGHSHVYWYRQLPEEGLKFMVYLQKENIIDESGMPKERFSAEFPKEGPSILRIQQVVRGDSAAYFCASSPIKQAVNEKLFFGSGTQLSVL.

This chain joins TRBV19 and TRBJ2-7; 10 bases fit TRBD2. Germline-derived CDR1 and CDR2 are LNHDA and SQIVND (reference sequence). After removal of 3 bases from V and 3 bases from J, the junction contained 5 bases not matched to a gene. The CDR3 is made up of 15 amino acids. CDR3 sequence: CASSIGLAGVYEQYF. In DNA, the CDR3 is TGTGCCAGTAGTATCGGGCTAGCGGGAGTCTACGAGCAGTACTTC.

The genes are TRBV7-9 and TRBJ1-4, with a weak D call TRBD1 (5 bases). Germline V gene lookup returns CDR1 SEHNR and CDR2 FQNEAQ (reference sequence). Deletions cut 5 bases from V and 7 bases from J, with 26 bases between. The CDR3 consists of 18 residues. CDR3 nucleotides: TGTGCCAGCAGCCCATCCCTTATAAAAGACAGTAAGCGTGAAAAACTGTTTTTT. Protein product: CASSPSLIKDSKREKLFF.

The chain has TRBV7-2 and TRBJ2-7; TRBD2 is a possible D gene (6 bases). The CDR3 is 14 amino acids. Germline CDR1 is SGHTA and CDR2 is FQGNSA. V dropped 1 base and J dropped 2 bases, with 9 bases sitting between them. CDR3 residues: CASSLVAEAYEQYF. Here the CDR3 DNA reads TGTGCCAGCAGCTTAGTAGCGGAGGCCTACGAGCAGTACTTC.

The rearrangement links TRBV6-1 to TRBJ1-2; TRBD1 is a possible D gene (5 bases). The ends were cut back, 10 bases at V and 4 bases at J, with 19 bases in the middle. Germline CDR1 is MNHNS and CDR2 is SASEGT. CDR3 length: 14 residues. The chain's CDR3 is CATAPQGFSYGYTF. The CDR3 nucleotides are TGTGCCACCGCTCCTCAGGGATTTAGCTATGGCTACACCTTC.

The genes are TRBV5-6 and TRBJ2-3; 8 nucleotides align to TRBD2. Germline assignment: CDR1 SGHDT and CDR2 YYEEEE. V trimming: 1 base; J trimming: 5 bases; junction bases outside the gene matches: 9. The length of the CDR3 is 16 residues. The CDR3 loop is CASSLSGAGVGDTQYF. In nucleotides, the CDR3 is TGTGCCAGCAGCTTGAGTGGAGCGGGAGTGGGAGATACGCAGTATTTT. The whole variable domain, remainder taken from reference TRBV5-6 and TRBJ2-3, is DAGVTQSPTHLIKTRGQQVTLRCSPKSGHDTVSWYQQALGQGPQFIFQYYEEEERQRGNFPDRFSGHQFPNYSSELNVNALLLGDSALYLCASSLSGAGVGDTQYFGPGTRLTVL.

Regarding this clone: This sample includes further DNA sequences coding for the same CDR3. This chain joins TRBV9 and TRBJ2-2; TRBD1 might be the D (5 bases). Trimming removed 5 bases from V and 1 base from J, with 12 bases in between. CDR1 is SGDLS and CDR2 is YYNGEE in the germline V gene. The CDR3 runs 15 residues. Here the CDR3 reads CASSELQGNTGELFF. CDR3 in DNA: TGTGCCAGCAGTGAACTGCAGGGGAACACCGGGGAGCTGTTTTTT.

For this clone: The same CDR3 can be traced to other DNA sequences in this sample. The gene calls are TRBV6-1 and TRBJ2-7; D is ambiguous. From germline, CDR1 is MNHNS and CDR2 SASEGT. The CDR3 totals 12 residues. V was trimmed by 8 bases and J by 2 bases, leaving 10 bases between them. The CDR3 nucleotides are TGTGCCAGCTCAACCGGAGCCTACGAGCAGTACTTC. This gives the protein CASSTGAYEQYF.

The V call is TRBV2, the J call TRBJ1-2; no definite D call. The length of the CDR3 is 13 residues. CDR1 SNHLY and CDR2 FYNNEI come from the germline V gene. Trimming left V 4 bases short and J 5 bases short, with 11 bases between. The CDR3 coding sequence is TGTGCCAGCAGTGTTCGGCAAACTTATGGCTACACCTTC. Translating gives CASSVRQTYGYTF.

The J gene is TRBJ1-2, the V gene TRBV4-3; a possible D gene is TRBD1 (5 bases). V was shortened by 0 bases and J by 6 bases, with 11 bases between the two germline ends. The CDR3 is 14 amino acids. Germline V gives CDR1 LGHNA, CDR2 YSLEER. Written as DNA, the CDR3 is TGCGCCAGCAGCCAAGATCAGGGTATCAATGGCTACACCTTC. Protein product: CASSQDQGINGYTF.

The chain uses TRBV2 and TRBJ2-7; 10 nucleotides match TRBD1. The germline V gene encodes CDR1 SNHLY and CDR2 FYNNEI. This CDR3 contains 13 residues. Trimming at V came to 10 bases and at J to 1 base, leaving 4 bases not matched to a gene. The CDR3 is CANRDRGSYEQYF. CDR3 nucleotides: TGTGCCAACCGGGACAGGGGTTCCTACGAGCAGTACTTC. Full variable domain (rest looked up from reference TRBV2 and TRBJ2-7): EPEVTQTPSHQVTQMGQEVILRCVPISNHLYFYWYRQILGQKVEFLVSFYNNEISEKSEIFDDQFSVERPDGSNFTLKIRSTKLEDSAMYFCANRDRGSYEQYFGPGTRLTVT.

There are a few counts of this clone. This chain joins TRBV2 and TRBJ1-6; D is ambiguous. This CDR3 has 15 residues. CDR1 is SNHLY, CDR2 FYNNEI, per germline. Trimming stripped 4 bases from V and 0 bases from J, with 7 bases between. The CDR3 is CASSGEGSYNSPLHF. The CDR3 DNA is TGTGCCAGCAGTGGGGAGGGCTCCTATAATTCACCCCTCCACTTT.

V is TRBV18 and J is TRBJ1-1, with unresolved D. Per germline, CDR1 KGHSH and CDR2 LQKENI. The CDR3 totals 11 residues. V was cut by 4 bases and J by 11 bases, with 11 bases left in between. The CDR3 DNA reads TGTGCCAGCTCACTCTTCTCCGAGGCTTTCTTT. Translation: CASSLFSEAFF.

This chain's CDR3 is CASSWGGQGTYEQYF. DNA of the CDR3: TGCGCCAGCAGCTGGGGGGGACAGGGGACCTACGAGCAGTACTTC. The chain joins TRBV5-1 to TRBJ2-7; 10 bases are a match to TRBD1. The germline gives CDR1 SGHRS, CDR2 YFSETQ. With V trimmed by 3 bases and J by 2 bases, 5 bases remained unmatched. The CDR3 sequence is 15 residues long. Based on the CDR3 plus reference TRBV5-1 and TRBJ2-7, the full variable domain is KAGVTQTPRYLIKTRGQQVTLSCSPISGHRSVSWYQQTPGQGLQFLFEYFSETQRNKGNFPGRFSGRQFSNSRSEMNVSTLELGDSALYLCASSWGGQGTYEQYFGPGTRLTVT.

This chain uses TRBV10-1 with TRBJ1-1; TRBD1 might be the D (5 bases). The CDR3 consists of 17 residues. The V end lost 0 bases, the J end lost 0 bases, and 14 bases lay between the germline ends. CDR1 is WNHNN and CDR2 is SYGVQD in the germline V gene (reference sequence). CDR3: CASSESQVPAMNTEAFF. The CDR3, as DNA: TGCGCCAGCAGTGAGTCACAGGTACCAGCCATGAACACTGAAGCTTTCTTT.

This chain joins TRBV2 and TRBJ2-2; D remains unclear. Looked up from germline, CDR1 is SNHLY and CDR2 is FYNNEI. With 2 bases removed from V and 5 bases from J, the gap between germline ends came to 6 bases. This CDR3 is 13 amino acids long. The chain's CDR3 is CASSELITGELFF. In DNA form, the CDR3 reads TGTGCCAGCAGTGAATTGATAACCGGGGAGCTGTTTTTT.

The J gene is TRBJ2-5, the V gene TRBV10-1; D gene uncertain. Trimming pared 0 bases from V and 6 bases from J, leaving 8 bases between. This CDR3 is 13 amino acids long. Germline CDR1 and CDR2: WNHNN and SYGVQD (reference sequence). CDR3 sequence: CASSESNVKTQYF. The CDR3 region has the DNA TGCGCCAGCAGTGAGTCGAATGTAAAGACCCAGTACTTC.

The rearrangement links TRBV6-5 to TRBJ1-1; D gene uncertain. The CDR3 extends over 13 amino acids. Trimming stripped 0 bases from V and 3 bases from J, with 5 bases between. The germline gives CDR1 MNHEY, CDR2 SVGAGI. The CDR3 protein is CASSYSKYTEAFF. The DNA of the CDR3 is TGTGCCAGCAGTTACTCCAAGTACACTGAAGCTTTCTTT.

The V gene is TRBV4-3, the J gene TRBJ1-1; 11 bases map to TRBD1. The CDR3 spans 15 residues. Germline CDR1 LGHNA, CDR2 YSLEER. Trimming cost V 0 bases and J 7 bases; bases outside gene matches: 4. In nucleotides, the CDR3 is TGCGCCAGCAGCCAAGATTCCGGGACAGGGGGTGAAGCTTTCTTT. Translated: CASSQDSGTGGEAFF.

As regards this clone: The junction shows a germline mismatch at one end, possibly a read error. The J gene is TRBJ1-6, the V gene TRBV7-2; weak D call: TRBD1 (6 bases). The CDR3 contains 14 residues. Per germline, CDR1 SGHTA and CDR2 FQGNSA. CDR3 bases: TGTGCCAGCAGCTTAACGGGACATAAGTCACCCCTCCACTTT. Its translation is CASSLTGHKSPLHF.

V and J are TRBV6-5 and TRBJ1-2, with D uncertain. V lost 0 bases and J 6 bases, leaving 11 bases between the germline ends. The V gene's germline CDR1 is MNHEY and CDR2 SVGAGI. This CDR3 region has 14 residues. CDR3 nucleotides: TGTGCCAGCAGTTACTCATGGGAGGGTAATGGCTACACCTTC. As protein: CASSYSWEGNGYTF.